This T cell receptor (beta chain) was retrieved from a study of monozygotic twins with inflammatory bowel disease (dated by TCRdb to the late 2010s). Broadly, across the study: A total of roughly 28 monozygotic twin pairs were included in the full study, comprising nine German pairs (four IBD-concordant, five IBD-discordant) and 19 IBD-discordant Danish pairs. Disease-associated traits were sought mainly through comparisons between IBD patients and their genetically identical healthy co-twins within discordant pairs. Each individual had, on average, about 151 000 unique TCRalpha sequences and 181 000 unique TCRbeta sequences available for analysis.

Library preparation was by 5' RACE. Each TCR library was prepared from about 3,300 ng of total RNA. cDNA was synthesized with SMARTScribe reverse transcriptase in eight separate reactions per sample. During cDNA synthesis, template switching introduced unique molecular identifiers that contained a 6-nucleotide sample barcode. TCRalpha and TCRbeta cDNA was amplified by two nested PCRs of approximately 17 and 9 cycles, with bead purification after each PCR. Before amplification, the cDNA was both treated with uracil DNA-glycosylase and purified with the QIAquick PCR purification kit. The second PCR added Illumina TruSeq-compatible adapters along with sample-specific barcodes. Library quality and concentration were checked on TapeStation and Qubit, and libraries were pooled at around 5.3 ng each. Sequencing of pooled libraries was carried out on an Illumina HiSeq2500 single-index Rapid Run using 2 x 100 bp reads and custom sequencing primers. Per the authors' processing: PCR and sequencing errors were corrected by UMI-based consensus assembly using MiGEC version 1.2.6. MiXCR version 2.1.1 was used for V(D)J alignment, clonotype assembly and CDR3 extraction. To normalise gene usage, clonotype sharing and MAIT/NKT TCR abundance, the analysis used the top 1000, 10 000 and 20 000 clonotypes per sample. After downsampling to 27 000 UMIs, diversity was calculated as the inverse Simpson index using the vegan R package. Statistical testing used paired Mann-Whitney U tests on the discordant twin pairs and applied Benjamini-Hochberg correction for multiple testing. Each entry corresponds to one CDR3 protein sequence from reads that TCRdb reprocessed, and DNA is not given. TCRdb assigned the V and J calls; the authors' analysis was not used. The sample table includes some 150,000 distinct CDR3 sequences. Clones ranked in the top ten supply 6.5% to 9% of the sample.

Remarks on this clonotype: Its antigen is unknown.

From each donor, an approximately 2.3 ml peripheral blood sample was drawn into PAXgene tubes and stored at -80 degrees C. Total RNA was isolated from whole blood with the PAXgene blood miRNA kit on an automated QIAcube, without T cell sorting. Peripheral blood from monozygotic twin pairs, either concordant or discordant for inflammatory bowel disease, underwent deep TCRalpha and TCRbeta repertoire profiling that used unique molecular barcoding. Smoking habits were recorded for all twin pairs, with individuals classified as current, former or never smokers. Including cysteine and phenylalanine, the CDR3 has 16 amino acids. The DNA sequence is not available. Broad study findings and their caveats: Different T cell subtypes could not be distinguished in the analysis. The results gave no support for a single strong signal or clonotype linked to IBD. A decrease in TCRbeta repertoire diversity, as measured by inverse Simpson index, was observed in IBD patients compared with their healthy co-twins. Because patients received different immunosuppressive treatments, the repertoires may have picked up extra background noise and variability between individuals. No difference in repertoire similarity was observed between concordant and discordant twins, possibly owing to limited statistical power. Compared with healthy twins, IBD patients had fewer clonotypes in common with other individuals, a difference most pronounced in patients showing signs of disease activity.

The chain uses TRBV12-3 or TRBV12-4 and TRBJ2-2; as DNA is missing, the TRBD1 call by TCRdb cannot be tested. Source material: blood. The sequence came from a human donor with ulcerative colitis or Crohn's disease, or a healthy co-twin of an affected twin (not recorded which). The CDR3 amino acid sequence is: CASSQDRGKNTGELFF.